Listed below are T cell receptor beta chains from one sample, sequenced in a study of radiotherapy plus CTLA-4 blockade in lung cancer. Only in-frame clones appear in the TCRdb table, and some are missing; sequencing was by immunoSEQ multiplex PCR. Of about 110,000 clones in the sample, approximately 80% were seen once. Sequences were derived from peripheral blood, sampled from a patient treated with radiotherapy plus ipilimumab. Receptors were obtained from a human donor with non-small cell lung cancer that progressed on radiotherapy plus ipilimumab. Some clones in this sample may be carry-over from other donors' samples. Each CDR3 is given with its conserved first and last residue. The D gene is left open where the match is weak. Size is stated for part of the rows, as once, few or many counts, or as a class when the clone is expanded.

v_call: TRBV5-1
d_call: TRBD1
clone_size: NA
j_call: TRBJ1-2
cdr3_aa: CASSLRSGGGDGYTF
cdr3_nt: TGCGCCAGCAGCCTGAGGTCAGGGGGTGGAGATGGCTACACCTTC

v_call: TRBV11-2
d_call: TRBD1
clone_size: NA
j_call: TRBJ1-1
cdr3_aa: CASSRQGGSTEAFF
cdr3_nt: TGTGCCAGCAGCCGACAGGGAGGGAGCACTGAAGCTTTCTTT

v_call: TRBV13
d_call: TRBD1
clone_size: NA
j_call: TRBJ2-7
cdr3_aa: CASSTDRGTFNEQYF
cdr3_nt: TGTGCCAGCAGCACGGACAGGGGGACGTTTAACGAGCAGTACTTC

v_call: TRBV4-3
d_call: TRBD2
clone_size: NA
j_call: TRBJ2-5
cdr3_aa: CASSQGGSSGGSGETQYF
cdr3_nt: TGCGCCAGCAGCCAAGGGGGGTCTAGCGGGGGCAGTGGAGAGACCCAGTACTTC

v_call: TRBV5-1
d_call: NA
clone_size: NA
j_call: TRBJ2-3
cdr3_aa: CASSLELRAGDSADTQYF
cdr3_nt: TGCGCCAGCAGCTTGGAATTGCGAGCGGGGGACAGTGCAGATACGCAGTATTTT

v_call: TRBV11-2
d_call: TRBD1
clone_size: NA
j_call: TRBJ1-2
cdr3_aa: CASSTRDRAGYTF
cdr3_nt: TGTGCCAGCAGCACCCGGGACAGGGCTGGCTACACCTTC

v_call: TRBV29-1
d_call: NA
clone_size: NA
j_call: TRBJ2-1
cdr3_aa: CSVVGFEQFF
cdr3_nt: TGCAGCGTTGTGGGGTTTGAGCAGTTCTTC

v_call: TRBV5-1
d_call: NA
clone_size: NA
j_call: TRBJ1-4
cdr3_aa: CASSYASGGNEKLFF
cdr3_nt: TGCGCCAGCAGCTACGCATCAGGAGGGAATGAAAAACTGTTTTTT

v_call: TRBV6-5
d_call: NA
clone_size: NA
j_call: TRBJ2-3
cdr3_aa: CATLGRLTDTQYF
cdr3_nt: TGTGCCACCCTGGGACGGCTCACAGATACGCAGTATTTT

v_call: TRBV7-2
d_call: NA
clone_size: NA
j_call: TRBJ1-2
cdr3_aa: CASSFPTAHYGYTF
cdr3_nt: TGTGCCAGCAGCTTCCCGACAGCCCACTATGGCTACACCTTC

v_call: TRBV4-2
d_call: NA
clone_size: NA
j_call: TRBJ1-1
cdr3_aa: CASSYPPGPGNTEAFF
cdr3_nt: TGTGCCAGCAGCTACCCTCCAGGTCCGGGGAACACTGAAGCTTTCTTT

v_call: TRBV9
d_call: NA
clone_size: NA
j_call: TRBJ1-3
cdr3_aa: CASSDRQAFGNTIYF
cdr3_nt: TGTGCCAGCAGCGACCGACAGGCGTTCGGAAACACCATATATTTT

v_call: TRBV7-8
d_call: NA
clone_size: once
j_call: TRBJ1-4
cdr3_aa: CASSLVLWGSTNEKLFF
cdr3_nt: TGTGCCAGCAGCTTAGTGCTTTGGGGATCAACTAATGAAAAACTGTTTTTT

v_call: TRBV6-5
d_call: NA
clone_size: NA
j_call: TRBJ2-5
cdr3_aa: CATQDWGGQETQYF
cdr3_nt: TGTGCCACCCAGGACTGGGGTGGTCAAGAGACCCAGTACTTC

v_call: TRBV19
d_call: TRBD1
clone_size: NA
j_call: TRBJ1-5
cdr3_aa: CASIDRAGGSNQPQHF
cdr3_nt: TGTGCCAGTATTGACAGGGCGGGAGGGAGCAATCAGCCCCAGCATTTT

v_call: TRBV6-5
d_call: TRBD2
clone_size: NA
j_call: TRBJ2-2
cdr3_aa: CASSVTSGDTGELFF
cdr3_nt: TGTGCCAGCAGCGTAACTAGCGGGGACACCGGGGAGCTGTTTTTT

v_call: TRBV2
d_call: NA
clone_size: NA
j_call: TRBJ1-2
cdr3_aa: CASRPQGNGYTF
cdr3_nt: TGTGCCAGCAGACCGCAGGGCAATGGCTACACCTTC

v_call: TRBV7-2
d_call: NA
clone_size: NA
j_call: TRBJ2-7
cdr3_aa: CASSLPQIYEQYF
cdr3_nt: TGTGCCAGCAGCTTACCACAGATCTACGAGCAGTACTTC

v_call: TRBV13
d_call: NA
clone_size: NA
j_call: TRBJ1-4
cdr3_aa: CASSLGDTTNEKLFF
cdr3_nt: TGTGCCAGCAGCTTAGGCGATACAACTAATGAAAAACTGTTTTTT

v_call: TRBV5-6
d_call: NA
clone_size: NA
j_call: TRBJ2-5
cdr3_aa: CASSLLLGEQETQYF
cdr3_nt: TGTGCCAGCAGCTTGTTGCTAGGGGAACAAGAGACCCAGTACTTC

v_call: TRBV4-3
d_call: TRBD1
clone_size: few
j_call: TRBJ1-4
cdr3_aa: CASSRLTGTVSEKLFF
cdr3_nt: TGCGCCAGCAGCCGTCTAACCGGGACAGTATCTGAAAAACTGTTTTTT

v_call: TRBV5-1
d_call: NA
clone_size: NA
j_call: TRBJ2-4
cdr3_aa: CASSERTAYLAKNIQYF
cdr3_nt: TGCGCCAGCAGCGAAAGGACAGCTTATCTAGCCAAAAACATTCAGTACTTC

v_call: TRBV7-2
d_call: NA
clone_size: NA
j_call: TRBJ2-1
cdr3_aa: CASSLVDGSYNEQFF
cdr3_nt: TGTGCCAGCAGCTTAGTTGACGGGTCCTACAATGAGCAGTTCTTC

v_call: TRBV7-9
d_call: NA
clone_size: NA
j_call: TRBJ1-1
cdr3_aa: CASSLKNTEAFF
cdr3_nt: TGTGCCAGCAGCCTGAAGAACACTGAAGCTTTCTTT

v_call: TRBV10-2
d_call: NA
clone_size: once
j_call: TRBJ1-2
cdr3_aa: CASSRGAVNGYTF
cdr3_nt: TGCGCCAGCAGTCGAGGGGCGGTTAATGGCTACACCTTC